This note documents a single TCR beta chain sequence. The data belong to a study of cytomegalovirus exposure and HLA in healthy donors. Germline lookup yields CDR1 SGHTA and CDR2 FQGNSA. Trimming stripped 1 base from V and 6 bases from J, with 12 bases between. This CDR3 is 14 amino acids long. Clones were read by immunoSEQ multiplex PCR, and TCRdb kept only the in-frame ones, dropping some. The sample consists of under 75,000 clones, nearly 98% of them appearing once. The sample was PBMCs. The chain couples TRBV7-2 to TRBJ1-2, with a tentative D call TRBD1 (5 bases). The TCR comes from a woman between 18 and 29 years old in good health and CMV-seropositive. CDR3: CASSLVRGRDGYTF. CDR3 sequence (DNA): TGTGCCAGCAGCTTAGTCCGGGGGAGGGATGGCTACACCTTC.